This T cell receptor beta chain was sequenced in a study of shared clonotypes between healthy human individuals. Whole-study results and caveats: The study found about 5% of naive CD4 clonotypes shared across a handful of donors.

Per the original data handling: ImmunoSEQ output held junction-only sequences without quality scores, so filtering differed. Profiling relied on immunoSEQ multiplex PCR, and the TCRdb table lists in-frame clones only, not all of them. The V and J calls and clone size come from that table; D and trimming were worked out from the DNA. The data show about 2 million clones, with about 95% seen just once and roughly 1% held by the top ten. V lost 6 bases and J lost 7, with 13 bases in between. This CDR3 has 12 amino acids. From germline, CDR1 is MGHRA and CDR2 YSYEKL. The table lists this clone with a count of one. Its antigen is unknown. CD45RO-negative cells were positively selected for CCR7, leaving out terminally differentiated effector memory CD45RA+ cells.

The V call is TRBV4-1, the J call TRBJ2-7; tentatively, D is TRBD2 (6 bases). Sequencing used naive CD8+ T cells sorted from blood. The sequence was collected from a man between 18 and 35 years old in good health. The CDR3 DNA sequence: TGCGCCAGCAGTCCCTGGGGGGAGGAGCAGTACTTC. Protein product: CASSPWGEEQYF.